This passage covers 29 T cell receptor beta chains from one sample sequenced in a study of blood T cell repertoires in COVID-19. Profiling relied on immunoSEQ multiplex PCR, and the TCRdb table lists in-frame clones only, not all of them. The repertoire holds 120,000 to 150,000 clones, roughly 85% seen once, with 8% in the top ten. The specimen was peripheral blood. These receptors were collected from a woman aged 60-70 years with COVID-19, enrolled during active disease.

The chain recombines TRBV9 with TRBJ2-1; 8 nucleotides agree with TRBD2. The CDR3 loop spans 16 amino acids. Germline lookup yields CDR1 SGDLS and CDR2 YYNGEE. Unmatched junction bases numbered 11, after V lost 6 bases and J lost 3 bases. CDR3 loop: CASTNGGATSYNEQFF. Here the CDR3 DNA reads TGTGCCAGCACCAACGGGGGGGCGACTAGCTACAATGAGCAGTTCTTC.

J is TRBJ2-1 and V is TRBV18, with 7 bases aligning to TRBD1. V gave up 2 bases and J gave up 0 bases; unmatched junction bases: 13. Germline V gene data show CDR1 as KGHSH and CDR2 as LQKENI. The CDR3 loop spans 19 amino acids. Written as DNA, the CDR3 is TGTGCCAGCTCACCATTCTCAATCGGGACAGCAAGCTCCTACAATGAGCAGTTCTTC. The encoded protein is CASSPFSIGTASSYNEQFF.

This clone was found once. The chain recombines TRBV7-9 with TRBJ1-1; 8 bases fit TRBD1. The germline CDR1 and CDR2 sequences are SEHNR and FQNEAQ (reference sequence). V shed 3 bases and J 7 bases; nucleotides not matched to a gene: 10. The length of the CDR3 is 15 residues. This CDR3 reads CASSLRQGAPSEAFF. As DNA, the CDR3 is TGTGCCAGCAGCTTGAGGCAGGGGGCGCCAAGTGAAGCTTTCTTT.

This chain links TRBV18 with TRBJ1-2; 8 nucleotides match TRBD1. The CDR3 is 14 amino acids. Germline CDR1 KGHSH, CDR2 LQKENI. Trimming took 0 bases from V and 4 from J; bases not matched to a gene: 1. The CDR3 loop reads CASSPPGQGYGYTF. The CDR3 nucleotides read TGTGCCAGCTCACCACCCGGACAGGGCTATGGCTACACCTTC.

DNA of the CDR3: TGTGCCAGCTCACGGGACAGCCCAACTAATGAAAAACTGTTTTTT. Encoded protein: CASSRDSPTNEKLFF. The V call is TRBV18, the J call TRBJ1-4, with 7 bases identical to TRBD1. Germline V gene lookup returns CDR1 KGHSH and CDR2 LQKENI. V lost 4 bases to trimming and J lost 0 bases; unmatched junction nucleotides: 2. This CDR3 has 15 amino acids.

The gene calls are TRBV9 and TRBJ2-3, with D maybe TRBD1 (6 bases). CDR1 and CDR2 from the germline V gene are SGDLS and YYNGEE. V lost 5 bases and J 0 bases, leaving 16 bases between the germline ends. The CDR3 runs to 16 residues. CDR3 sequence (DNA): TGTGCCAGCAGACCTTACACAGGGATTAGCACAGATACGCAGTATTTT. This translates into CASRPYTGISTDTQYF.

This clone showed up just once. The chain couples TRBV7-2 to TRBJ1-2, with TRBD1 identical over 10 bases. V dropped 8 bases and J dropped 2; count of bases not matched to a gene: 11. Germline lookup yields CDR1 SGHTA and CDR2 FQGNSA. This CDR3 has 16 residues. This chain's CDR3 is CASFGTGVEVNYGYTF. CDR3 bases: TGTGCCAGCTTTGGGACAGGGGTCGAGGTAAACTATGGCTACACCTTC.

The V call is TRBV10-3, the J call TRBJ2-7; the match to TRBD2 covers 13 bases. After removal of 6 bases from V and 4 bases from J, the junction contained 6 bases not matched to a gene. The length of the CDR3 is 15 residues. In germline, CDR1 is ENHRY, CDR2 SYGVKD. The CDR3 spells CAISRLAGGPYEQYF. CDR3 nucleotides: TGTGCCATCAGCCGACTAGCGGGGGGACCTTACGAGCAGTACTTC.

The V call is TRBV7-2, the J call TRBJ1-6; 10 nucleotides match TRBD1. The CDR3 covers 15 residues. V shed 5 bases and J 8 bases; nucleotides not matched to a gene: 6. CDR1 is SGHTA, CDR2 FQGNSA, per germline. CDR3 protein: CASSRTGGRDSPLHF. As DNA, the CDR3 is TGTGCCAGCAGCCGGACAGGGGGTAGGGATTCACCCCTCCACTTT. Full variable domain (outside the CDR3, taken from reference TRBV7-2 and TRBJ1-6): GAGVSQSPSNKVTEKGKDVELRCDPISGHTALYWYRQSLGQGLEFLIYFQGNSAPDKSGLPSDRFSAERTGGSVSTLTIQRTQQEDSAVYLCASSRTGGRDSPLHFGNGTRLTVT.

This chain joins TRBV20-1 and TRBJ1-2; D perhaps matches TRBD1 (6 bases). This CDR3 region has 11 residues. Germline loops: CDR1 DFQATT, CDR2 SNEGSKA (reference sequence). CDR3 sequence: CSPTQGGGYTF. CDR3 nucleotide sequence: TGCAGCCCTACACAGGGAGGGGGCTACACCTTC.

In its sample, this clone was seen once. This chain connects TRBV7-9 to TRBJ2-7; 11 bases fit TRBD1. Trimming cost V 5 bases and J 4 bases; bases outside gene matches: 7. Germline CDR1 reads SEHNR; CDR2 reads FQNEAQ (reference sequence). This CDR3 comprises 15 residues. CDR3 nucleotides: TGTGCCAGCAGCCCGCGGACAGGGGGCATGTACGAGCAGTACTTC. Protein product: CASSPRTGGMYEQYF.

This clone was recorded once. The chain joins TRBV27 to TRBJ1-2; a possible D gene is TRBD1 (6 bases). Germline V gives CDR1 MNHEY, CDR2 SMNVEV (reference sequence). CDR3 length: 15 amino acids. V was trimmed by 3 bases and J by 6 bases, leaving 17 bases between them. The CDR3 DNA follows: TGTGCCAGCAGTTTCGATGACAGGCCGTGGAATGGCTACACCTTC. It is translated as CASSFDDRPWNGYTF.

CDR3 in DNA: TGTGCCAGCAGTGATAGGACAGGCTCCTACGAGCAGTACTTC. The encoded protein is CASSDRTGSYEQYF. The V gene is TRBV6-1, the J gene TRBJ2-7, with 7 bases lining up with TRBD1. The CDR3 totals 14 residues. The trim removed 3 bases at V and 0 bases at J, leaving 2 bases unmatched. Germline CDR1 MNHNS, CDR2 SASEGT.

V and J are TRBV10-3 and TRBJ2-7, with 8 bases identical to TRBD1. Germline V gives CDR1 ENHRY, CDR2 SYGVKD. CDR3 length: 15 residues. Trimming cost V 1 base and J 2 bases; bases outside gene matches: 4. CDR3 protein: CAISEWDRSTYEQYF. The CDR3 DNA reads TGTGCCATCAGTGAGTGGGACAGGAGCACCTACGAGCAGTACTTC.

The CDR3 spells CASSLDGGLPQHF. For the CDR3, the DNA is TGTGCCAGCAGTTTAGACGGTGGTCTGCCCCAGCATTTT. The chain joins TRBV12-3 or TRBV12-4 to TRBJ1-5; D call uncertain. Trimming took 1 base from V and 9 from J, leaving 10 bases between them. The CDR3 totals 13 residues.

This clone was seen only once. The chain's CDR3 is CASSHASGNEQYF. The CDR3 bases are TGTGCCAGCAGCCACGCTAGCGGTAACGAGCAGTACTTC. The chain couples TRBV3-1 (or the pseudogene TRBV3-2) to TRBJ2-7, with 7 bases fitting TRBD2. After removal of 3 bases from V and 5 bases from J, the junction contained 4 bases not matched to a gene. The CDR3 totals 13 residues. Germline loops: CDR1 LGHDT, CDR2 YNNKEL (reference sequence).

The V call is TRBV4-1, the J call TRBJ1-2, with 11 bases aligning to TRBD1. Germline values: CDR1 MGHRA, CDR2 YSYEKL. This CDR3 region has 19 residues. V was pared by 4 bases and J by 5 bases, with 18 bases of the junction left unmatched. The CDR3 protein is CASSRPSGTGGPRGYGYTF. The DNA for the CDR3 is TGCGCCAGCAGCCGTCCCTCCGGGACAGGGGGGCCCAGGGGATATGGCTACACCTTC.

The genes are TRBV19 and TRBJ2-5; possibly TRBD2 for D (7 bases). Per the germline V gene, CDR1 is LNHDA and CDR2 is SQIVND (reference sequence). Trimming removed 1 base from V and 5 bases from J, with 14 bases in between. The CDR3 extends over 15 amino acids. The CDR3 DNA follows: TGTGCCAGTAGTATAGTAGGGGGGGGCCACGAGACCCAGTACTTC. Translating gives CASSIVGGGHETQYF.

This rearrangement joins TRBV6-5 to TRBJ2-2, with D perhaps TRBD1 (7 bases). V lost 5 bases, J lost 5 bases, and 12 bases lay in between. Germline CDR1 reads MNHEY; CDR2 reads SVGAGI. The CDR3 contains 14 residues. This CDR3 reads CASSMTGRTGELFF. The CDR3 region has the DNA TGTGCCAGCAGTATGACAGGGAGGACCGGGGAGCTGTTTTTT.

V usage is TRBV10-3 and J usage is TRBJ2-7; tentatively, D is TRBD1 (5 bases). This CDR3 contains 20 residues. Trimming removed 0 bases from V and 0 bases from J, with 24 bases in between. Per the germline V gene, CDR1 is ENHRY and CDR2 is SYGVKD. The CDR3 is CAISESTVPDKSSSSYEQYF. The DNA for the CDR3 is TGTGCCATCAGTGAGTCGACAGTCCCAGATAAATCTTCTAGCTCCTACGAGCAGTACTTC.

V gene TRBV15 combines with J gene TRBJ2-7; 11 bases map to TRBD1. With 4 bases clipped from V and 6 bases from J, the junction kept 14 bases outside the gene matches. The CDR3 contains 17 residues. Germline V gives CDR1 LNHNV, CDR2 YYDKDF (reference sequence). The CDR3 DNA is TGTGCCACCAGCAAAGGAAGGACAGGGGGCCGTTTTGGCGAGCAGTACTTC. Translating it yields CATSKGRTGGRFGEQYF.

J is TRBJ1-4 and V is TRBV15, with D uncertain. Germline V gene sequence: CDR1 LNHNV, CDR2 YYDKDF (reference sequence). Trimming removed 2 bases from V and 5 bases from J, with 3 bases in between. The CDR3 covers 12 residues. CDR3 sequence reads: CATSRSNEKLFF. CDR3 coding DNA: TGTGCCACCAGCAGAAGCAATGAAAAACTGTTTTTT.

V gene TRBV28 combines with J gene TRBJ1-2; tentatively, D is TRBD1 (6 bases). Germline CDR1 is MDHEN and CDR2 is SYDVKM. The CDR3 covers 14 residues. Deletions cut 6 bases from V and 4 bases from J, with 15 bases between. Here the CDR3 reads CASSPPQGPYGYTF. DNA for the CDR3: TGTGCCAGCAGCCCCCCGCAGGGGCCCTATGGCTACACCTTC.

The genes are TRBV7-2 and TRBJ2-5, with 11 positions matching TRBD1. CDR1 and CDR2 from the germline V gene are SGHTA and FQGNSA. The CDR3 sequence is 15 residues long. Losses at the gene ends were 5 bases for V and 5 bases for J; bases not matched to a gene: 7. The CDR3 DNA sequence: TGTGCCAGCAGCCCGAGGACAGGGGGCTTGGAGACCCAGTACTTC. This sequence encodes CASSPRTGGLETQYF.

The chain has TRBV19 and TRBJ2-3; 8 bases map to TRBD2. CDR3 size: 14 residues. CDR1 and CDR2 (germline): LNHDA, SQIVND (reference sequence). V gave up 9 bases and J gave up 3 bases; unmatched junction bases: 8. CDR3 sequence (DNA): TGTGCCAGCCTCAAGAGCGGGGGAACAGATACGCAGTATTTT. Amino acids: CASLKSGGTDTQYF.

Here the CDR3 reads CASSFSGGENTEAFF. The DNA for the CDR3 is TGCGCCAGCAGTTTTTCAGGGGGCGAGAACACTGAAGCTTTCTTT. The rearrangement uses TRBV5-1 and TRBJ1-1, with 8 bases aligning to TRBD1. The V segment lost 5 bases and the J segment 1 base; nucleotides outside the gene matches: 7. The germline CDR1 and CDR2 sequences are SGHRS and YFSETQ. The CDR3 is 15 amino acids.

A note on this clone: No conserved phenylalanine or tryptophan is present at the end of the CDR3, so a read error is the likely explanation. Because the CDR3's place on the DNA is in doubt, the DNA is left out and the CDR3 is given as listed by TCRdb. The chain has TRBV2 and TRBJ2-7; TRBD2 is the table's D call and was not checked against the DNA. The CDR3 extends over 13 residues, inclusive of both ends. In germline, CDR1 is SNHLY, CDR2 FYNNEI. The CDR3 sequence: CASSPSQASGGSI.

This chain connects TRBV5-5 to TRBJ2-3, with 7 bases fitting TRBD2. The junction had 4 bases not matched to a gene; V was cut back by 5 bases and J by 4 bases. Germline values: CDR1 SGHKS, CDR2 YYEKEE (reference sequence). The CDR3 length is 13 residues. DNA for the CDR3: TGTGCCAGCAGTCCCACTAGCGCAGATACGCAGTATTTT. Translating it yields CASSPTSADTQYF.

The rearrangement joins TRBV7-6 to TRBJ2-7; TRBD1 matches at 8 bases. The V and J ends lost 4 bases and 3 bases, in that order; junction bases with no gene match: 8. The germline CDR1 and CDR2 sequences are SGHVS and FNYEAQ. The CDR3 loop spans 15 amino acids. The CDR3 sequence is CASSSGQGSLYEQYF. The CDR3 DNA follows: TGTGCCAGCAGCTCTGGACAGGGCAGCCTCTACGAGCAGTACTTC.